This T cell receptor (beta chain) appears in the sequencing data of a study of T cell responses to AZD1222 COVID-19 vaccine. The CDR3 is made up of 15 amino acids. The V end was cut by 0 bases, the J end by 4 bases, with 11 bases between. CDR1 KGHDR and CDR2 SFDVKD come from the germline V gene. As concerns this clone: Its matching antigen is unknown.

Sequencing used immunoSEQ multiplex PCR; TCRdb keeps in-frame clones, though not all of them. Of roughly 110,000 clones listed, roughly 87% were seen once; the top ten hold roughly 8%. Study results and limitations: The breadth and depth of Spike-specific TCRs increased once two AZD1222 doses had been given. Targets within unmutated variant regions were reportedly found for nearly half of spike-specific TCRs. Across the whole spike, CD4 TCRs peaked at regions 160-218 and 743-854.

This sequence was found in an adult who received the AZD1222 COVID-19 vaccine. Sequences were derived from peripheral blood, sampled 28 days after the second AZD1222 dose. The chain employs TRBV24-1 and TRBJ1-2; D ambiguous. The CDR3 region has the DNA TGTGCCACCAGTGATTTGCCTGCAGCTTTCTATGGCTACACCTTC. Translated: CATSDLPAAFYGYTF.